The 16 T cell receptor beta chains below were found in one sample sequenced in a study of TET2 disruption in CD19-targeted CAR T cells. What these receptors recognize is not known. Treatment given: autologous CTL019 cells: CD19 CAR with 4-1BB and CD3 zeta domains. Sequencing was performed with immunoSEQ multiplex PCR; in TCRdb, only in-frame clones are kept and a portion is missing. The table lists fewer than 30,000 clones. The input for sequencing was CD8- CAR+ T cells sorted from cultured blood T cells, taken for CD19 CAR T cell therapy. Subset given: CD8-negative CAR-positive T cells from the infusion product. The receptors come from a man aged 70 or older with chronic lymphocytic leukemia.

In the case of this clone: The CDR3 goes on 3 residues after the read ends, and that part is filled in from the germline J gene. Other DNA sequences in the same sample also yield this CDR3. V and J are TRBV6-2 or TRBV6-3 and TRBJ2-2; the match to TRBD2 covers 10 bases. V dropped 6 bases and J dropped 8; count of bases not matched to a gene: 0. This CDR3 region has 12 residues. Germline CDR1 MNHEY, CDR2 SVGEGT. The sequenced part of the CDR3 DNA is TGTGCCAGCAGACTAGCGGGGGGGGAG. Its protein product is CASRLAGGE. The whole CDR3 protein reads CASRLAGGELFF.

Regarding this clone: The CDR3 end lies 3 residues beyond the end of the read and is filled in from the germline J gene. This chain uses TRBV18 with TRBJ2-4, with TRBD2 as a possible D gene (7 bases). The CDR3 covers 14 residues. CDR1 is KGHSH and CDR2 is LQKENI in the germline V gene. The sequenced CDR3 bases are TGTGCCAGCTCACCCTCCCGGGGGGCGGAGACT. Protein: CASSPSRGAET. In full, the CDR3 is CASSPSRGAETQYF. The whole variable domain, remainder taken from reference TRBV18 and TRBJ2-4, is NAGVMQNPRHLVRRRGQEARLRCSPMKGHSHVYWYRQLPEEGLKFMVYLQKENIIDESGMPKERFSAEFPKEGPSILRIQQVVRGDSAAYFCASSPSRGAETQYFGAGTRLSVL.

Note on this clone: The read terminates 3 residues before the CDR3 end, so the remaining end is supplied by the germline J gene. The genes are TRBV19 and TRBJ2-3; possible D gene TRBD1, 5 bases. The germline CDR1 and CDR2 sequences are LNHDA and SQIVND (reference sequence). V was trimmed by 1 base and J by 4 bases, leaving 12 bases between them. The CDR3 contains 15 residues. CDR3 bases read: TGTGCCAGTAGTATAGGCAGGGTCACTCCAGATACG. Translation: CASSIGRVTPDT. The CDR3 reads in full as CASSIGRVTPDTQYF.

For this clone: From the germline J gene comes the end of the CDR3, since the read stops 3 residues before it. This chain uses TRBV20-1 with TRBJ2-4; TRBD1 matches 8 bases. This CDR3 has 15 residues. CDR1 and CDR2 (germline): DFQATT, SNEGSKA (reference sequence). The sequenced CDR3 bases are TGCAGTGCTCTTACCTCGACAGGGGAGGAGGGGACT. Protein: CSALTSTGEEGT. The complete CDR3 sequence is CSALTSTGEEGTQYF.

A word on this clone: With the read ending 3 residues before the CDR3 end, the germline J gene is used to fill in that end. J is TRBJ1-4 and V is TRBV11-2, with TRBD1 matching over 8 bases. The junction had 8 bases not matched to a gene; V was cut back by 6 bases and J by 5 bases. The germline V gene has CDR1 SGHAT and CDR2 FQNNGV. The CDR3 contains 15 residues. The covered CDR3 bases are TGTGCCAGCAGACAAGGACAGGGAGGCAATGAAAAA. Amino acid sequence: CASRQGQGGNEK. The complete CDR3 sequence is CASRQGQGGNEKLFF.

In the case of this clone: Coverage ceases 3 residues before the CDR3 finishes, and the germline J gene fills in the end. The chain employs TRBV18 and TRBJ1-2; D uncertain. Germline V lookup: CDR1 KGHSH, CDR2 LQKENI. The CDR3 runs to 13 residues. Partial CDR3 DNA: TGTGCCAGCTCACCATGGACTGAGGACGAC. It encodes CASSPWTEDD. The entire CDR3 reads CASSPWTEDDYTF.

A note on this clone: Coverage ceases 3 residues before the CDR3 finishes, and the germline J gene fills in the end. Other DNA sequences within the sample encode an identical CDR3. The chain uses TRBV7-9 and TRBJ2-4, with 7 bases matching TRBD1. CDR1 and CDR2 (germline): SEHNR, FQNEAQ (reference sequence). The CDR3 spans 15 residues. CDR3 bases read: TGTGCCAGCAGCTTAGACAGGGGAAGCAATCAGCCT. This encodes CASSLDRGSNQP. The full CDR3 sequence reads CASSLDRGSNQPQYF.

In the case of this clone: With the read ending 3 residues before the CDR3 end, the germline J gene is used to fill in that end. The J gene is TRBJ1-6, the V gene TRBV12-3 or TRBV12-4, with D possibly being TRBD1 (6 bases). Trimming removed 6 bases from V and 9 bases from J, with 15 bases in between. The CDR3 is made up of 14 amino acids. The CDR3 loop reads CASRTTGSISPLHF. CDR3 DNA (partial): TGTGCCAGCAGGACAACAGGGTCCATTTCACCC.

As regards this clone: The CDR3 end falls 3 residues outside the read, so it is completed with the germline J gene. The rearrangement links TRBV20-1 to TRBJ2-7; TRBD1 agrees at 11 bases. V was clipped by 7 bases and J by 0 bases; unmatched bases: 5. The CDR3 runs 14 residues. Germline V gene sequence: CDR1 DFQATT, CDR2 SNEGSKA (reference sequence). The chain's CDR3 is CSGTGTGGSYEQYF. Incomplete CDR3 DNA: TGCAGTGGAACCGGGACAGGGGGCTCCTACGAG.

A remark on this clone: The read terminates 3 residues ahead of where the CDR3 ends, so the germline J gene completes it. This chain joins TRBV5-5 and TRBJ2-7; D might be TRBD1 (6 bases). CDR1 and CDR2 from the germline V gene are SGHKS and YYEKEE (reference sequence). The CDR3 length is 13 residues. Trimming removed 4 bases from V and 3 bases from J, with 11 bases in between. CDR3 region: CASSLLQGYEQYF. The CDR3 DNA, read in part, is TGTGCCAGCAGCCTATTACAGGGCTACGAG.

On this clone: The read comes to an end 3 residues before the CDR3 does, leaving the germline J gene to fill in the end. The chain joins TRBV7-2 to TRBJ1-2, with 7 nucleotides matching TRBD1. CDR3 length: 14 amino acids. From germline, CDR1 is SGHTA and CDR2 FQGNSA. After removal of 0 bases from V and 6 bases from J, the junction contained 4 bases not matched to a gene. Partial CDR3 DNA: TGTGCCAGCAGCTTAGCAGGACAGGTCCATGGC. Translation: CASSLAGQVHG. The full CDR3 reads CASSLAGQVHGYTF.

Note on this clone: The read comes to an end 3 residues before the CDR3 does, leaving the germline J gene to fill in the end. V usage is TRBV19 and J usage is TRBJ1-1; D not resolved. The CDR3 extends over 13 amino acids. CDR1 is LNHDA and CDR2 is SQIVND in the germline V gene (reference sequence). Trimming removed 0 bases at V and 2 bases at J, with 4 bases between. The CDR3 spells CASSIDPNTEAFF. The sequenced CDR3 bases are TGTGCCAGTAGTATAGATCCTAACACTGAA.

On this clone: Coverage ceases 3 residues before the CDR3 finishes, and the germline J gene fills in the end. This rearrangement joins TRBV19 to TRBJ2-4, with a tentative D call TRBD2 (5 bases). Looked up from germline, CDR1 is LNHDA and CDR2 is SQIVND (reference sequence). The CDR3 is 15 amino acids. The CDR3 sequence is CASSIEEVRGQPQYF. Partial CDR3 DNA: TGTGCCAGTAGTATAGAAGAGGTTCGGGGTCAGCCT.

On this clone itself: The sequence runs out 3 residues before the end of the CDR3; the remainder is reconstructed from the germline J gene. The chain couples TRBV27 to TRBJ2-3; 15 bases fit TRBD2. Germline V lookup: CDR1 MNHEY, CDR2 SMNVEV (reference sequence). The trim removed 4 bases at V and 5 bases at J, leaving 7 bases unmatched. The CDR3 loop spans 17 amino acids. The chain's CDR3 is CASSSTGTSGGKDTQYF. CDR3 DNA (partial): TGTGCCAGCAGTTCAACCGGGACTAGCGGGGGGAAAGATACG.

As to this clone: The read ends 3 residues before the CDR3 terminus; that terminus is restored from the germline J gene. The chain carries TRBV7-3 and TRBJ2-2, with D possibly being TRBD1 (5 bases). There are 14 residues in the CDR3. The germline V gene has CDR1 SGHTA and CDR2 FQGTGA. Trimming left V 7 bases short and J 5 bases short, with 14 bases between. CDR3 sequence: CASTSQGETGELFF. CDR3 DNA (partial): TGTGCCAGCACCTCCCAGGGTGAGACCGGGGAG.

CDR3 loop: CASRSGTSNTGELFF. The CDR3 bases that were read are TGTGCCAGCAGGTCCGGGACTTCGAACACCGGGGAG. The V and J genes are TRBV5-4 and TRBJ2-2, with D possibly TRBD2 on 6 matching bases. The read ends 3 residues early relative to the CDR3; the germline J gene fills the gap. The CDR3 covers 15 residues. V was cut by 5 bases and J by 0 bases, with 11 bases left in between. Germline V gene lookup returns CDR1 SGHNT and CDR2 YYREEE (reference sequence).